The 31 T cell receptor beta chains below were found in one sample sequenced in a study of breast tumors, draining lymph nodes, adjacent tissues (TCRdb year 2016). Lymph node samples were obtained from the axillary draining lymph nodes of breast cancer patients. Preparation of the library involved multiplex PCR. Sequencing took place on an Illumina HiSeq 2000. TCRdb applied fastp at Q25 and MiXCR to the public reads, then kept only in-frame beta chains. Rows merge per CDR3 protein into single entries with the most common DNA and genes. Recorded for this sample are roughly 130,000 distinct CDR3 sequences; 15% to 20% of them occurred a single time. Together, the top ten hold over 3% of the sample. The sample taken for sequencing was axillary lymph node tissue. These receptors were taken from a female donor with breast cancer. Some clones in this sample may be carry-over from other donors' samples.

This clonotype was detected ten times or more. The chain couples TRBV4-2 to TRBJ1-2; TRBD1 agrees at 8 bases. J was trimmed by 7 bases and V by 4 bases; bases with no gene match: 14. CDR3 length equals 16 residues. Germline V lookup: CDR1 LGHNA, CDR2 YNFKEQ. CDR3 DNA sequence: TGTGCCAGCAGCCCCCGAGCCGGGCAGGGGGCTCGTGGCTACACCTTC. Translated: CASSPRAGQGARGYTF.

This clonotype has at least ten counts. The chain joins TRBV7-3 to TRBJ2-1; TRBD2 might be the D (6 bases). The CDR3 loop spans 15 amino acids. Looked up from germline, CDR1 is SGHTA and CDR2 is FQGTGA. Trimming cost V 0 bases and J 0 bases, with 6 bases left between them. CDR3 in DNA: TGTGCCAGCAGCTTAACCGGGAGCTCCTACAATGAGCAGTTCTTC. This sequence encodes CASSLTGSSYNEQFF.

This clonotype was seen ten or more times. The V call is TRBV12-3 or TRBV12-4, the J call TRBJ2-7; TRBD2 agrees at 16 bases. V was pared by 5 bases and J by 4 bases, with 5 bases of the junction left unmatched. The CDR3 is 16 residues long. The CDR3 spells CASSPKGLAGGYEQYF. As DNA, the CDR3 is TGTGCCAGCAGTCCAAAGGGACTAGCGGGAGGGTACGAGCAGTACTTC.

On this clonotype itself: A single base separates this from a much larger clone, so it may be a read error. The rearrangement joins TRBV7-9 to TRBJ1-5; TRBD1 matches 9 bases. This CDR3 is built from 14 residues. Per the germline V gene, CDR1 is SEHNR and CDR2 is FQNEAQ (reference sequence). With 5 bases clipped from V and 6 bases from J, the junction kept 5 bases outside the gene matches. CDR3 region: CASSTQGAGQPQHF. Here the CDR3 DNA reads TGTGCCAGCAGCACACAGGGGGCTGGTCAGCCCCAGCATTTT. The whole variable domain, filled in from reference TRBV7-9 and TRBJ1-5, reads DTGVSQNPRHKITKRGQNVTFRCDPISEHNRLYWYRQTLGQGPEFLTYFQNEAQLEKSRLLSDRFSAERPKGSFSTLEIQRTEQGDSAMYLCASSTQGAGQPQHFGDGTRLSIL.

This clonotype was seen repeatedly, ten times or more. This rearrangement joins TRBV11-2 to TRBJ2-3, with 10 positions matching TRBD2. Trimming cost V 7 bases and J 1 base; bases outside gene matches: 14. Germline V lookup: CDR1 SGHAT, CDR2 FQNNGV. This CDR3 region has 18 residues. The CDR3 nucleotides are TGTGCCAGCACCTCTCGGCTAGCGGGAGACCTTGGCACAGATACGCAGTATTTT. Its protein product is CASTSRLAGDLGTDTQYF. Based on the CDR3 plus reference TRBV11-2 and TRBJ2-3, the full variable domain is EAGVAQSPRYKIIEKRQSVAFWCNPISGHATLYWYQQILGQGPKLLIQFQNNGVVDDSQLPKDRFSAERLKGVDSTLKIQPAKLEDSAVYLCASTSRLAGDLGTDTQYFGPGTRLTVL.

This chain links TRBV27 with TRBJ1-4; TRBD1 matches 8 bases. This CDR3 spans 14 amino acids. Trimming took 5 bases from V and 7 from J; bases not matched to a gene: 6. Germline CDR1 MNHEY, CDR2 SMNVEV (reference sequence). CDR3 protein: CASSRRGLGEKLFF. CDR3 nucleotides: TGTGCCAGCAGTCGCAGGGGGCTTGGTGAAAAACTGTTTTTT.

This clonotype was observed a few times. This may be a read error: a much more frequent sequence differs by one nucleotide. CDR3 sequence reads: CAIAGSSGRSEQYF. The CDR3 DNA is TGTGCCATCGCCGGGTCTAGCGGGAGGAGCGAGCAGTACTTC. The genes are TRBV10-3 and TRBJ2-7, with 11 nucleotides matching TRBD2. The junction had 9 bases not matched to a gene; V was cut back by 8 bases and J by 6 bases. Germline CDR1 and CDR2: ENHRY and SYGVKD. The CDR3 totals 14 residues.

This clonotype has only a few counts. The chain employs TRBV28 and TRBJ1-2; TRBD1 agrees at 10 bases. V dropped 6 bases and J dropped 7; count of bases not matched to a gene: 14. This CDR3 has 16 residues. CDR1 and CDR2 (germline): MDHEN, SYDVKM. The CDR3 nucleotides read TGTGCCAGCAGGGGGGACAGGGGAGCCCCTTTTGTTGGCTACACCTTC. This sequence encodes CASRGDRGAPFVGYTF.

This clonotype was counted at least ten times. The chain couples TRBV6-6 to TRBJ1-2; no clear D gene. The germline V and J ends were trimmed by 2 bases and 5 bases, with 12 bases remaining between them. This CDR3 is built from 14 residues. The germline CDR1 and CDR2 sequences are MNHNY and SVGAGI (reference sequence). In DNA, the CDR3 is TGTGCCAGCAGTTACGAGGGAGCCATATATGGCTACACCTTC. This encodes CASSYEGAIYGYTF.

This clonotype was seen many times. The CDR3 nucleotides are TGCGCCAGCAGCTTGAGGGCTCTCGGGCGAGAGCAGTACTTC. It is translated as CASSLRALGREQYF. This sequence joins TRBV5-1 and TRBJ2-7, with D unresolved. Trimming removed 1 base at V and 7 bases at J, with 15 bases between. CDR3 length: 14 residues. Germline loops: CDR1 SGHRS, CDR2 YFSETQ.

This clonotype has at least ten counts. This chain joins TRBV20-1 and TRBJ2-7; 13 bases line up with TRBD2. The V segment lost 6 bases and the J segment 1 base; nucleotides outside the gene matches: 6. Germline assignment: CDR1 DFQATT and CDR2 SNEGSKA (reference sequence). The CDR3 has 15 amino acids. CDR3 region: CSASGLAGISYEQYF. The DNA of the CDR3 is TGCAGTGCCTCGGGACTAGCGGGGATATCCTACGAGCAGTACTTC.

This rearrangement joins TRBV30 to TRBJ2-7, with 10 positions matching TRBD2. The CDR3 is 19 residues long. Germline CDR1 reads GTSNPN; CDR2 reads SVGIG (reference sequence). V gave up 4 bases and J gave up 2 bases; unmatched junction bases: 20. The CDR3 here is CAWKGETGELAGSTYEQYF. In nucleotides, the CDR3 is TGTGCCTGGAAAGGCGAGACAGGGGAACTAGCGGGATCGACCTACGAGCAGTACTTC.

Note on this clonotype: With a much larger clone just one base away, this may be a read error. This sequence joins TRBV9 and TRBJ2-5; tentatively, D is TRBD1 (5 bases). The CDR3 sequence is 13 residues long. The germline V gene encodes CDR1 SGDLS and CDR2 YYNGEE. The CDR3 DNA is TGTGCCAGCGGCGTTGACAGCCGCGCAACCCAGTACTTC. This codes for CASGVDSRATQYF. The whole variable domain, remainder taken from reference TRBV9 and TRBJ2-5, is DSGVTQTPKHLITATGQRVTLRCSPRSGDLSVYWYQQSLDQGLQFLIQYYNGEERAKGNILERFSAQQFPDLHSELNLSSLELGDSALYFCASGVDSRATQYFGPGTRLLVL.

At least ten counts were recorded for this clonotype. The chain employs TRBV19 and TRBJ1-5; 9 positions match TRBD1. Per the germline V gene, CDR1 is LNHDA and CDR2 is SQIVND (reference sequence). This CDR3 region has 16 residues. Trimming at V came to 8 bases and at J to 1 base, leaving 9 bases not matched to a gene. In nucleotides, the CDR3 is TGTGCCAGTTTTAACAGGGGGCGCCTGAGCAATCAGCCCCAGCATTTT. Protein product: CASFNRGRLSNQPQHF.

This clonotype has just a few counts. The chain carries TRBV4-1 and TRBJ2-6; TRBD1 might be the D (5 bases). V was clipped by 0 bases and J by 2 bases, with 8 bases between them. The CDR3 extends over 16 amino acids. Germline V lookup: CDR1 MGHRA, CDR2 YSYEKL. This chain's CDR3 is CASSQEGRAGANVLTF. The CDR3 coding sequence is TGCGCCAGCAGCCAAGAGGGCAGGGCTGGGGCCAACGTCCTGACTTTC.

This clonotype was seen just once. This chain connects TRBV5-1 to TRBJ1-4; TRBD1 matches 12 bases. This CDR3 is built from 16 residues. Trimming cost V 3 bases and J 3 bases; bases outside gene matches: 3. In germline, CDR1 is SGHRS, CDR2 YFSETQ. CDR3 loop: CASSSGTGGPNEKLFF. As DNA, the CDR3 is TGCGCCAGCAGCTCCGGGACAGGGGGCCCTAATGAAAAACTGTTTTTT.

In its sample, this clonotype was seen many times. A read error may produce the germline difference seen at one junction end. Here the CDR3 DNA reads TGTGCTAGCAGCTTACCGGGGTCCTGGGAGACCCAGTACTTC. It translates to CASSLPGSWETQYF. The chain recombines TRBV7-7 with TRBJ2-5; D may be TRBD2 (5 bases). Germline CDR1 SSHAT, CDR2 FNYEAQ (reference sequence). The CDR3 length is 14 residues.

The sample holds one count of this clonotype. With a much larger clone just one base away, this may be a read error. V and J are TRBV5-1 and TRBJ2-1, with 9 bases matching TRBD2. The CDR3 has 19 residues. CDR1 and CDR2 from the germline V gene are SGHRS and YFSETQ. The CDR3 spells CASSLSGFRWAGGPGEQLF. CDR3 bases: TGCGCCAGCAGCTTGTCAGGGTTCAGGTGGGCGGGAGGGCCTGGGGAGCAGCTCTTC. Filled out from reference TRBV5-1 and TRBJ2-1, the complete variable domain reads KAGVTQTPRYLIKTRGQQVTLSCSPISGHRSVSWYQQTPGQGLQFLFEYFSETQRNKGNFPGRFSGRQFSNSRSEMNVSTLELGDSALYLCASSLSGFRWAGGPGEQLFGPGTRLTVL.

This clonotype has a count of ten or more. The chain combines TRBV29-1 with TRBJ2-7; 8 positions match TRBD1. Germline CDR1 and CDR2: SQVTM and ANQGSEA. This CDR3 is built from 13 residues. V gave up 6 bases and J gave up 5 bases; unmatched junction bases: 9. CDR3 nucleotide sequence: TGCAGCGTCGTTAAGACAGGGGTCAACGAGCAGTACTTC. Amino acid sequence: CSVVKTGVNEQYF.

This clonotype appeared many times. V and J are TRBV11-3 and TRBJ2-5; the D gene is possibly TRBD1 (5 bases). This CDR3 has 13 residues. The ends were cut back, 5 bases at V and 5 bases at J, with 12 bases in the middle. CDR1 and CDR2 (germline): SGHNT, YENEEA. This chain's CDR3 is CASSNRWGETQYF. The CDR3 coding sequence is TGTGCCAGCAGCAACCGATGGGGCGAGACCCAGTACTTC.

In this sample, this clonotype turned up many times. The chain is built from TRBV7-9 and TRBJ2-2; TRBD1 aligns across 9 bases. The CDR3 contains 16 residues. The germline gives CDR1 SEHNR, CDR2 FQNEAQ (reference sequence). J was trimmed by 7 bases and V by 5 bases; bases with no gene match: 11. The CDR3 DNA sequence: TGTGCCAGCAGCCCCATACAGGGGGCGCAAGGCGGGGAGCTGTTTTTT. Protein product: CASSPIQGAQGGELFF.

The chain is built from TRBV19 and TRBJ2-2; TRBD1 matches 12 bases. This CDR3 region has 17 residues. V gave up 5 bases and J gave up 7 bases; unmatched junction bases: 11. Germline CDR1 LNHDA, CDR2 SQIVND (reference sequence). DNA of the CDR3: TGTGCCAGTAGTTTCCGGGACAGGGGGCTTTGGCGCGGGGAGCTGTTTTTT. Translation: CASSFRDRGLWRGELFF.

This clonotype was picked up one time. A much larger clone differs from this one at a single base, so this may be a read error. The chain links TRBV5-1 to TRBJ2-5; 10 bases agree with TRBD1. CDR1 and CDR2 from the germline V gene are SGHRS and YFSETQ. The CDR3 spans 17 residues. Unmatched junction bases numbered 12, after V lost 0 bases and J lost 7 bases. CDR3 DNA sequence: TGCGCCAGCAGCTTGGGGTCGGGACAGGGGAAAAGAGGGACCCAGTACTTC. This codes for CASSLGSGQGKRGTQYF.

This clonotype was observed many times. This chain joins TRBV20-1 and TRBJ2-3, with 8 nucleotides matching TRBD2. V shed 3 bases, J shed 1 base, and the junction held 6 bases outside the gene matches. The length of the CDR3 is 15 residues. The germline V gene has CDR1 DFQATT and CDR2 SNEGSKA (reference sequence). The CDR3 region has the DNA TGCAGTGCTAGGTCGGTAGCGGGGCGCACAGATACGCAGTATTTT. Translated, it gives CSARSVAGRTDTQYF.

This clonotype showed up many times. The chain couples TRBV6-1 to TRBJ2-2; D not certain. Trimming took 1 base from V and 1 from J, leaving 1 base between them. CDR1 is MNHNS and CDR2 is SASEGT in the germline V gene. This CDR3 contains 13 residues. The CDR3 coding sequence is TGTGCCAGCAGTGAAGTGAACACCGGGGAGCTGTTTTTT. It is translated as CASSEVNTGELFF.

This clonotype was observed many times. The rearrangement uses TRBV18 and TRBJ2-7; D not resolved. In germline, CDR1 is KGHSH, CDR2 LQKENI. V gave up 2 bases and J gave up 4 bases, with 6 bases separating them. The CDR3 consists of 12 residues. In nucleotides, the CDR3 is TGTGCCAGCTCACCAAGTAGGTACGAGCAGTACTTC. This sequence encodes CASSPSRYEQYF.

About this clonotype: This may stem from a read error, because a much larger clone lies one nucleotide away. V gene TRBV20-1 combines with J gene TRBJ2-6, with 8 bases lining up with TRBD2. The CDR3 has 19 amino acids. Germline CDR1 DFQATT, CDR2 SNEGSKA (reference sequence). CDR3 amino acids: CSADSLNRGGSSGANVLAF. DNA of the CDR3: TGCAGTGCAGACTCTCTAAATCGGGGGGGCTCCTCTGGGGCCAACGTCCTGGCTTTC.

This clonotype was seen at least ten times. The CDR3 here is CASSLGVSPLHF. The CDR3 coding sequence is TGTGCCAGCAGTTTAGGAGTTTCACCCCTCCACTTT. This chain links TRBV27 with TRBJ1-6; D unclear. Germline V CDR1 and CDR2: MNHEY, SMNVEV (reference sequence). The CDR3 loop spans 12 amino acids. V lost 2 bases, J lost 9 bases, and 5 bases lay in between.

The sample holds a few counts of this clonotype. The chain links TRBV5-6 to TRBJ2-3, with D unresolved. Deletions cut 2 bases from V and 8 bases from J, with 9 bases between. The CDR3 loop spans 12 amino acids. Germline V gene lookup returns CDR1 SGHDT and CDR2 YYEEEE. CDR3 region: CASSFTQTTQYF. DNA of the CDR3: TGTGCCAGCAGCTTTACTCAGACTACGCAGTATTTT.

The table lists this clonotype with many counts. The rearrangement joins TRBV5-8 to TRBJ1-4; the D gene is possibly TRBD1 (5 bases). The CDR3 has 14 amino acids. V was cut by 3 bases and J by 6 bases, with 12 bases left in between. Germline-derived CDR1 and CDR2 are SGHTS and YDEGEE. CDR3 in DNA: TGTGCCAGCAGCTCAGGGTCGGGGCATGAAAAACTGTTTTTT. This codes for CASSSGSGHEKLFF.

Comments on this clonotype: Being one base from a much bigger clone, this may be a read error. The chain recombines TRBV19 with TRBJ2-5; TRBD1 might be the D (6 bases). From germline, CDR1 is LNHDA and CDR2 SQIVND (reference sequence). This CDR3 has 12 amino acids. V gave up 11 bases and J gave up 5 bases, with 15 bases separating them. The CDR3 here is CAGAQGAETQYF. CDR3 DNA sequence: TGTGCCGGCGCACAGGGAGCGGAGACCCAGTACTTC. The full variable domain, completed using reference TRBV19 and TRBJ2-5, is DGGITQSPKYLFRKEGQNVTLSCEQNLNHDAMYWYRQDPGQGLRLIYYSQIVNDFQKGDIAEGYSVSREKKESFPLTVTSAQKNPTAFYLCAGAQGAETQYFGPGTRLLVL.